One and the same sample provided the 5 T cell receptor beta chains below, sequenced in a study of blood T cell repertoires in COVID-19. Clones were read by immunoSEQ multiplex PCR, and TCRdb kept only the in-frame ones, dropping some. This table has about 200,000 clones, approximately 81% appearing once. Sequencing was carried out using peripheral blood. Receptors originate from an elderly woman with acute or convalescent COVID-19.

In the case of this clone: Distinct nucleotide sequences in the sample also encode this CDR3. The gene calls are TRBV14 and TRBJ2-3, with 10 nucleotides matching TRBD2. Germline lookup yields CDR1 SGHDN and CDR2 FVKESK. The V and J ends lost 4 bases and 2 bases, in that order; junction bases with no gene match: 9. The length of the CDR3 is 17 residues. The CDR3 DNA is TGTGCCAGCAGCCCCTTCAGCGGGGGGGGTTCCACAGATACGCAGTATTTT. It translates to CASSPFSGGGSTDTQYF.

The chain joins TRBV5-1 to TRBJ1-1; D may be TRBD1 (5 bases). The CDR3 loop spans 11 amino acids. Trimming shortened V by 4 bases and J by 8 bases, and 9 bases separated the two germline ends. From germline, CDR1 is SGHRS and CDR2 YFSETQ. The CDR3 nucleotides are TGCGCCAGCAGCGGAAGGACAGAAGCTTTCTTT. Residues: CASSGRTEAFF.

The V call is TRBV6-6, the J call TRBJ2-7; 8 nucleotides align to TRBD1. Germline V gene lookup returns CDR1 MNHNY and CDR2 SVGAGI (reference sequence). Trimming cost V 8 bases and J 3 bases; bases outside gene matches: 3. The CDR3 spans 12 residues. The CDR3 sequence: CASGDRGYEQYF. The CDR3 DNA follows: TGTGCCAGCGGAGACAGGGGCTACGAGCAGTACTTC.

Many counts were recorded for this clone. J is TRBJ1-4 and V is TRBV4-1; 10 bases agree with TRBD1. Germline loops: CDR1 MGHRA, CDR2 YSYEKL. V was clipped by 0 bases and J by 5 bases; unmatched bases: 3. The CDR3 runs 16 residues. The CDR3 DNA reads as TGCGCCAGCAGCCAAGAGCCGGGACAGGGGAATGAAAAACTGTTTTTT. This encodes CASSQEPGQGNEKLFF.

This sequence joins TRBV19 and TRBJ2-7; a weak D match, TRBD1 (6 bases). CDR1 is LNHDA, CDR2 SQIVND, per germline (reference sequence). V was pared by 5 bases and J by 2 bases, with 13 bases between. This CDR3 contains 14 residues. CDR3 residues: CASSQLTGPYEQYF. The CDR3, as DNA: TGTGCCAGTAGTCAACTAACAGGGCCCTACGAGCAGTACTTC.